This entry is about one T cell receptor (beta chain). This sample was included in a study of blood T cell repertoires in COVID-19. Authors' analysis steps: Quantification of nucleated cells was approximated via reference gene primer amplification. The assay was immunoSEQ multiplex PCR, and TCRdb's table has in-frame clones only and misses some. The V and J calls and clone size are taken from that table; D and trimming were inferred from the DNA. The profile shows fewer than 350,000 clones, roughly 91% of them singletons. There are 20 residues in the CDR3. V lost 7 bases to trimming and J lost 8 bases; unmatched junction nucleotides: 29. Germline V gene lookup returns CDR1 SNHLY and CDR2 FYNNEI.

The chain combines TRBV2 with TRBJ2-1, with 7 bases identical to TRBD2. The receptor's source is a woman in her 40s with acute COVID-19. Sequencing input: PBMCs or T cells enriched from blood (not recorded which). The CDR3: CASTVADGGMAGDEFDEQFF. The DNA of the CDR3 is TGTGCCAGCACCGTGGCAGACGGGGGGATGGCGGGAGACGAATTCGATGAGCAGTTCTTC.